This T cell receptor (beta chain) stems from a study of blood T cell repertoires in COVID-19. Assay: immunoSEQ multiplex PCR; the TCRdb copy retains only in-frame clones and omits some. There are a few hundred thousand clones in the sample; 80% to 90% occur only once, and 2.2% lies in the top ten. This clone was seen once. Sequencing was performed on peripheral blood. The origin of this receptor is a man aged 30 to 39 who had recovered from COVID-19.

The CDR3 nucleotides are TGTGCCAGCAACGACTCGGGGGAGACCCAGTACTTC. This translates into CASNDSGETQYF. V gene TRBV2 combines with J gene TRBJ2-5, with D possibly being TRBD2 (5 bases). The CDR3 runs to 12 residues. The V gene's germline CDR1 is SNHLY and CDR2 FYNNEI. V lost 7 bases and J lost 5, with 11 bases in between.